These T cell receptor beta chains were read from a single sample in a study of blood T cells in healthy people across ages. Using its own MiXCR run on the 5' RACE reads, TCRdb lists one record per CDR3 protein. The sample consists of 700,000 to 900,000 distinct CDR3 sequences, 25% to 30% of them appearing once. The same data also went into a second study, on T cells of mothers and their children.

Sequenced input: blood. These receptors were taken from a boy younger than 18 in good health. Each CDR3 is given with its conserved first and last residue. The order of the fields is D gene, V gene, clone size, J gene, CDR3 protein, CDR3 DNA. A D gene is named only where the DNA matches it firmly. The size field is filled for only some rows; it gives once, few, many or a size class.

>NA|TRBV27|few|TRBJ2-1
CASSLEGQDVIDEQFF
TGTGCCAGCAGTTTAGAGGGGCAGGACGTCATCGATGAGCAGTTCTTC
>NA|TRBV6-5|NA|TRBJ2-5
CASSHQDQETQYF
TGTGCCAGCAGCCATCAGGACCAAGAGACCCAGTACTTC
>NA|TRBV7-8|NA|TRBJ1-5
CASSIDAGRRWPQHF
TGTGCCAGCAGCATAGATGCGGGGCGGCGGTGGCCCCAGCATTTT
>NA|TRBV3-1|NA|TRBJ2-7
CASSHDLGFSYEQYF
TGTGCCAGCAGCCACGACCTTGGGTTCTCCTACGAGCAGTACTTC
>NA|TRBV7-9|NA|TRBJ1-2
CASSLRGTSPNDGYTF
TGTGCCAGTTCGCTTAGGGGGACCTCGCCGAACGATGGCTACACCTTC
>NA|TRBV12-3/TRBV12-4|NA|TRBJ2-3
CASSLGTGSDTQYF
TGTGCCAGCAGTTTAGGGACGGGGTCAGATACACAGTATTTT
>NA|TRBV4-1|few|TRBJ2-6
CASSSPFRAPGANVLTF
TGCGCCAGCAGCTCGCCTTTCAGGGCTCCTGGGGCCAACGTCCTGACTTTC
>NA|TRBV7-9|NA|TRBJ2-7
CASSPRTEYEQYF
TGTGCCAGCAGCCCCCGGACAGAGTACGAGCAGTACTTC
>NA|TRBV12-3/TRBV12-4|many|TRBJ2-1
CASSLAGAYNEQFF
TGTGCCAGCAGTTTAGCGGGGGCTTATAATGAGCAGTTCTTC
>NA|TRBV6-2/TRBV6-3|NA|TRBJ1-3
CASSFKDARNTIYF
TGTGCCAGCAGTTTTAAGGACGCGAGGAACACCATATATTTT
>NA|TRBV19|NA|TRBJ1-5
CASSMGRAGYQPQHF
TGTGCCAGTAGCATGGGGCGTGCGGGGTATCAGCCCCAGCATTTT
>NA|TRBV7-7|NA|TRBJ2-3
CASSAGETDTQYF
TGTGCTAGCAGCGCAGGGGAAACAGATACGCAGTATTTT
>NA|TRBV10-1|few|TRBJ2-2
CASRGGNTGELFF
TGCGCCAGCAGAGGGGGAAACACCGGGGAGCTGTTTTTT
>TRBD2|TRBV20-1|NA|TRBJ2-3
CSARGSGFTDTQYF
TGCAGTGCTAGAGGTAGCGGGTTCACAGATACGCAGTATTTT
>TRBD1|TRBV28|few|TRBJ2-1
CASSDRGTGLRNEQFF
TGTGCCAGCAGTGACCGGGGGACAGGGCTGAGGAATGAGCAGTTCTTC
>NA|TRBV4-1|NA|TRBJ1-6
CASSQDAFQGNSPLHF
TGCGCCAGCAGCCAAGACGCATTCCAGGGCAATTCACCCCTCCACTTT
>TRBD1|TRBV11-2|NA|TRBJ2-3
CASSSAQGANTDTQYF
TGTGCCAGCAGTTCAGCACAGGGGGCGAACACAGATACGCAGTATTTT
>TRBD2|TRBV5-1|few|TRBJ2-1
CASSLTSGVYNEQFF
TGCGCCAGCAGCTTGACTAGCGGGGTCTACAATGAGCAGTTCTTC